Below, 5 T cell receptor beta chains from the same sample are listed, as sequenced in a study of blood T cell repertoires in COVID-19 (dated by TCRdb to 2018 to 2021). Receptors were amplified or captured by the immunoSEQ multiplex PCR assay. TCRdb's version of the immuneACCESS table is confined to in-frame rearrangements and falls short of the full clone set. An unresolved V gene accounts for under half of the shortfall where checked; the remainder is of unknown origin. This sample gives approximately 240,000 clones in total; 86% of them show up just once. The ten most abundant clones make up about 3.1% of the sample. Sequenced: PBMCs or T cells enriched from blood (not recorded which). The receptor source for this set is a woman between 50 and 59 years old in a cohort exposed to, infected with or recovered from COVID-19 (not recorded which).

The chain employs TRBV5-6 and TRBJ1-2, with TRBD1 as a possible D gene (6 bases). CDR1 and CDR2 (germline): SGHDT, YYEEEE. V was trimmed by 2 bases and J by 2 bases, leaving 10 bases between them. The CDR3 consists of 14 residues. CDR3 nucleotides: TGTGCCAGCAGCTTTAATCAGGGGAACTATGGCTACACCTTC. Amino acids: CASSFNQGNYGYTF.

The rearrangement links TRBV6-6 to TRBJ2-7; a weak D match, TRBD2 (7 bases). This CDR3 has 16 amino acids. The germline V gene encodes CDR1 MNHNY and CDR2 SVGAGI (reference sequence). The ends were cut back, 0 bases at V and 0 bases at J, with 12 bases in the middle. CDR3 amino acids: CASSYSRGASSYEQYF. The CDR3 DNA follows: TGTGCCAGCAGTTACTCCCGGGGGGCCAGCTCCTACGAGCAGTACTTC.

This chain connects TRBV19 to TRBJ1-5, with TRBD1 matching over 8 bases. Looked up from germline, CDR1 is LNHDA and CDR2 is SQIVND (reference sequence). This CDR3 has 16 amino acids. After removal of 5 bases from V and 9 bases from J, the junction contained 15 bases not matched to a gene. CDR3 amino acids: CASSVPPGGSLWPQHF. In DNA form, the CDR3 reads TGTGCCAGTAGTGTTCCCCCAGGGGGCTCCTTATGGCCCCAGCATTTT. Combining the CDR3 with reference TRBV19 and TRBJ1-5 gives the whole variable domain DGGITQSPKYLFRKEGQNVTLSCEQNLNHDAMYWYRQDPGQGLRLIYYSQIVNDFQKGDIAEGYSVSREKKESFPLTVTSAQKNPTAFYLCASSVPPGGSLWPQHFGDGTRLSIL.

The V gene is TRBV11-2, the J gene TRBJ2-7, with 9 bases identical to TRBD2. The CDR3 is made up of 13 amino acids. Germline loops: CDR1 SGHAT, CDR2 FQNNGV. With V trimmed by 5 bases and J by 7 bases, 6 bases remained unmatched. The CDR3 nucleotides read TGTGCCAGCAGCCCCAGACTAGCGGTGGAGCAGTACTTC. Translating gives CASSPRLAVEQYF.

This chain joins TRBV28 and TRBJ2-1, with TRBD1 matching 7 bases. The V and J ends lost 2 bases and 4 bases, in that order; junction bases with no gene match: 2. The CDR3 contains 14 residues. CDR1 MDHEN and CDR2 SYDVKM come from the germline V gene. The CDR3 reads CASSLRGPYNEQFF. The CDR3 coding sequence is TGTGCCAGCAGTTTAAGGGGGCCTTACAATGAGCAGTTCTTC. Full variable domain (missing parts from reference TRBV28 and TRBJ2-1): DVKVTQSSRYLVKRTGEKVFLECVQDMDHENMFWYRQDPGLGLRLIYFSYDVKMKEKGDIPEGYSVSREKKERFSLILESASTNQTSMYLCASSLRGPYNEQFFGPGTRLTVL.